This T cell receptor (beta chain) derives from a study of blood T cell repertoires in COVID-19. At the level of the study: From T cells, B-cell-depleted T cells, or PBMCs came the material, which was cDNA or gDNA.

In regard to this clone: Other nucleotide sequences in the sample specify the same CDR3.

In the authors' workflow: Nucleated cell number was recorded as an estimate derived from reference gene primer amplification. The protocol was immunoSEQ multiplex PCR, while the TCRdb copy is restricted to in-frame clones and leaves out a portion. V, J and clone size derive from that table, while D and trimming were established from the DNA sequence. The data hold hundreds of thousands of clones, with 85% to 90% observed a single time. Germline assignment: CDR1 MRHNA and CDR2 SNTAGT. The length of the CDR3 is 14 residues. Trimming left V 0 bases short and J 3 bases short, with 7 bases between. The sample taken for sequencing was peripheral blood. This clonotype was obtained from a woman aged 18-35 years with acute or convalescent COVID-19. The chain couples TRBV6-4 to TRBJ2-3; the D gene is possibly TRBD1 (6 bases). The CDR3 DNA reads TGTGCCAGCAGTGACTCTACAGGGACAGATACGCAGTATTTT. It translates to CASSDSTGTDTQYF.